The clone carrying this TCR beta chain was seen only a few times. The data originate from a study of identical twins' blood T cells. Between the trimmed V and J ends, which lost 6 bases and 4 bases, there was a span of 21 bases. The CDR3 totals 15 residues. Germline CDR1 and CDR2: DFQATT and SNEGSKA (reference sequence). Each CDR3 protein gets one entry after TCRdb re-called the 5' RACE reads with MiXCR. The data hold 350,000 to 400,000 distinct CDR3 sequences, with roughly 27% observed a single time. Sequenced material: PBMCs. The V gene is TRBV20-1, the J gene TRBJ1-1; unclear D gene. This clonotype was sampled from a woman aged 18-55 years in good health. The DNA for the CDR3 is TGCAGTGCGGAGGGAGGGCAGGTGGGAGTCACTGAAGCTTTCTTT. It yields the protein CSAEGGQVGVTEAFF.